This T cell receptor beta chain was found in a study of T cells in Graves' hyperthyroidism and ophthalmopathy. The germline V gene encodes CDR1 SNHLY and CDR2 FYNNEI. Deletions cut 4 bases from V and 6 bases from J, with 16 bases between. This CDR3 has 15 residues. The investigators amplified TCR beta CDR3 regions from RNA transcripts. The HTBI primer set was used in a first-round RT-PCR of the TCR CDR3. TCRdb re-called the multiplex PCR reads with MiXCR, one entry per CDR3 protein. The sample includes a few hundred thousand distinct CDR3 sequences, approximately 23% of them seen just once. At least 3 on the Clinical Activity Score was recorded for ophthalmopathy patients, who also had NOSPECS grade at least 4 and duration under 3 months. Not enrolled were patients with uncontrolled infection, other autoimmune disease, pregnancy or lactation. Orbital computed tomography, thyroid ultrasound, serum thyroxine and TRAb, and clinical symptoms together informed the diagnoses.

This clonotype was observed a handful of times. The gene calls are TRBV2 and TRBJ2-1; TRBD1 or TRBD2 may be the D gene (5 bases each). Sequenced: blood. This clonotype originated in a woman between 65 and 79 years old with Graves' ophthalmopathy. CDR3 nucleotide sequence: TGTGCCAGCAGTGCTGGGGGAGTGCCAACCAATGAGCAGTTCTTC. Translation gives CASSAGGVPTNEQFF.